The clone carrying this T cell receptor (beta chain) was seen a single time. Other DNA sequences within the sample encode an identical CDR3. Using immunoSEQ multiplex PCR, the repertoire was profiled, and TCRdb retains in-frame clones only, with some absent. The table includes over 55,000 clones, 84% detected once. V lost 1 base and J lost 0; bases outside the gene matches: 5. Germline-derived CDR1 and CDR2 are MNHNS and SASEGT. The length of the CDR3 is 16 residues. The source of the sample is a study of OX40 agonist ivuxolimab in advanced cancers. The receptor comes from an adult with an advanced solid tumor such as melanoma, head and neck, liver or kidney cancer. The rearrangement links TRBV6-1 to TRBJ2-7, with TRBD2 matching 8 bases. The source material was CD4+ or CD8+ T cells sorted from blood, sampled in a trial of the OX40 agonist ivuxolimab. CDR3 bases: TGTGCCAGCAGTGAAGGGCTAGCGGGCATCTCCTACGAGCAGTACTTC. Amino acids: CASSEGLAGISYEQYF.